The 26 T cell receptor beta chains below were found in one sample sequenced in a study of T cells in Graves' hyperthyroidism and ophthalmopathy. The TCR beta CDR3 regions underwent amplification using RNA transcripts as the source. The HTBI set primed first-round TCR CDR3 RT-PCR. Via MiXCR, TCRdb re-called the multiplex PCR reads, giving one row per CDR3 protein. The table records some 530,000 distinct CDR3 sequences, 20% to 25% of them present only once. Sample: blood. The receptors shown here come from a woman in her seventies with Graves' ophthalmopathy.

This clonotype has a handful of counts. The rearrangement joins TRBV27 to TRBJ2-3; 7 bases match TRBD1. Trimming took 5 bases from V and 1 from J; bases not matched to a gene: 6. Germline loops: CDR1 MNHEY, CDR2 SMNVEV (reference sequence). The CDR3 has 15 residues. The CDR3 loop reads CASSPFQGGTDTQYF. The CDR3 DNA is TGTGCCAGCAGTCCCTTCCAGGGGGGCACAGATACGCAGTATTTT.

This clonotype was recorded at least ten times. The chain joins TRBV28 to TRBJ1-1, with D hard to call. CDR3 length: 12 residues. Per the germline V gene, CDR1 is MDHEN and CDR2 is SYDVKM. The V end lost 2 bases, the J end lost 10 bases, and 11 bases lay between the germline ends. CDR3 nucleotides: TGTGCCAGCAGTTTAAGCCCCATGAGAGCTTTCTTT. Its protein product is CASSLSPMRAFF.

This clonotype was detected a few times. The chain uses TRBV28 and TRBJ1-2; D gene ambiguous. V dropped 5 bases and J dropped 0 bases, with 13 bases sitting between them. The CDR3 is 15 amino acids. Looked up from germline, CDR1 is MDHEN and CDR2 is SYDVKM. The CDR3 loop is CASSPQPLANYGYTF. CDR3 in DNA: TGTGCCAGCAGTCCACAGCCGCTAGCTAACTATGGCTACACCTTC.

This chain uses TRBV5-4 with TRBJ2-7; 10 nucleotides line up with TRBD2. The germline V gene has CDR1 SGHNT and CDR2 YYREEE (reference sequence). Unmatched junction bases numbered 6, after V lost 0 bases and J lost 6 bases. This CDR3 has 15 amino acids. The CDR3 region is CASSLDLAGVVEQYF. For the CDR3, the DNA is TGTGCCAGCAGCTTGGACCTAGCGGGAGTAGTCGAGCAGTACTTC.

This clonotype appeared a few times. This chain uses TRBV19 with TRBJ2-1; TRBD1 or TRBD2 may be the D gene (6 bases each). This CDR3 has 15 amino acids. V was clipped by 10 bases and J by 0 bases, with 16 bases between them. Germline V lookup: CDR1 LNHDA, CDR2 SQIVND (reference sequence). CDR3: CATGTGGPSYNEQFF. The CDR3 DNA reads as TGTGCCACGGGGACTGGGGGCCCCTCCTACAATGAGCAGTTCTTC.

Only a few counts were recorded for this clonotype. This chain uses TRBV4-3 with TRBJ2-3; D is perhaps TRBD2 (5 bases). The germline V gene has CDR1 LGHNA and CDR2 YSLEER. The germline V and J ends were trimmed by 4 bases and 3 bases, with 11 bases remaining between them. This CDR3 contains 14 residues. The CDR3 DNA reads TGCGCCAGCAGCCCAGCGGCCCGAACAGATACGCAGTATTTT. Amino acids: CASSPAARTDTQYF.

This clonotype was seen a handful of times. This sequence joins TRBV6-1 and TRBJ1-6, with 7 bases that match TRBD1. Germline V gene data show CDR1 as MNHNS and CDR2 as SASEGT. The CDR3 contains 11 residues. After removal of 6 bases from V and 15 bases from J, the junction contained 5 bases not matched to a gene. The CDR3 DNA sequence: TGTGCCAGCAGATTGACAGGGAACCTCCACTTT. It codes for CASRLTGNLHF.

At least ten counts were recorded for this clonotype. The chain has TRBV2 and TRBJ1-6; D remains ambiguous. Looked up from germline, CDR1 is SNHLY and CDR2 is FYNNEI. V lost 7 bases, J lost 8 bases, and 12 bases lay in between. This CDR3 has 13 amino acids. The CDR3 DNA is TGTGCCAGCACCCCGGAGGTGGATTCACCCCTCCACTTT. Translation: CASTPEVDSPLHF.

The chain employs TRBV20-1 and TRBJ1-5; TRBD1 aligns across 9 bases. V dropped 4 bases and J dropped 11; count of bases not matched to a gene: 6. The CDR3 totals 12 residues. Germline CDR1 and CDR2: DFQATT and SNEGSKA (reference sequence). The CDR3 DNA reads TGCAGTGCTACGGGGGACAGGGTCTCCCAGCATTTT. It codes for CSATGDRVSQHF.

J is TRBJ2-5 and V is TRBV11-2; D not certain. The germline V gene has CDR1 SGHAT and CDR2 FQNNGV. CDR3 length: 15 amino acids. The V gene lost 1 base and the J gene lost 0 bases, with 9 bases spanning the gap. CDR3 amino acids: CASSLGFPNQETQYF. CDR3 DNA: TGTGCCAGCAGCTTAGGTTTTCCAAACCAAGAGACCCAGTACTTC.

This clonotype occurred a few times. The chain links TRBV6-1 to TRBJ2-3; D might be TRBD2 (6 bases). From germline, CDR1 is MNHNS and CDR2 SASEGT. This CDR3 region has 12 residues. V lost 8 bases and J lost 6, with 12 bases in between. CDR3 in DNA: TGTGCCAGCGGGACTCGGGGCGATACGCAGTATTTT. Encoded protein: CASGTRGDTQYF.

This chain links TRBV15 with TRBJ2-1; 7 bases are shared with TRBD2. CDR3 length: 15 residues. J lost 8 bases, V lost 6 bases, and 13 bases had no gene match. The germline gives CDR1 LNHNV, CDR2 YYDKDF (reference sequence). The CDR3 loop is CATSPRGRSNYEQFF. Written as DNA, the CDR3 is TGTGCCACCAGTCCTCGCGGGAGAAGTAACTATGAGCAGTTCTTC. Looking up the rest from reference TRBV15 and TRBJ2-1 gives the full variable domain: DAMVIQNPRYQVTQFGKPVTLSCSQTLNHNVMYWYQQKSSQAPKLLFHYYDKDFNNEADTPDNFQSRRPNTSFCFLDIRSPGLGDTAMYLCATSPRGRSNYEQFFGPGTRLTVL.

This clonotype was recorded a few times. The J gene is TRBJ2-5, the V gene TRBV28, with 13 positions matching TRBD2. The CDR3 totals 16 residues. CDR1 MDHEN and CDR2 SYDVKM come from the germline V gene. Germline trimming cut 5 bases from V and 4 bases from J; bases unmatched to any gene: 7. The CDR3 spells CASSLFGLAGVETQYF. CDR3 in DNA: TGTGCCAGCAGTCTGTTCGGACTAGCGGGAGTAGAGACCCAGTACTTC.

The chain employs TRBV2 and TRBJ2-5, with TRBD1 matching over 10 bases. The germline gives CDR1 SNHLY, CDR2 FYNNEI. This CDR3 has 14 residues. After removal of 9 bases from V and 2 bases from J, the junction contained 6 bases not matched to a gene. The CDR3 DNA sequence: TGTGCCAGGGCCCAGGGACAGGGGCAAGAGACCCAGTACTTC. Amino acids: CARAQGQGQETQYF.

This clonotype has only a few counts. The CDR3 DNA is TGTGCCAGCAGTTTAGTTTACGGGCAGAACACCGGGGAGCTGTTTTTT. Protein sequence: CASSLVYGQNTGELFF. The rearrangement links TRBV28 to TRBJ2-2; D remains ambiguous. V was shortened by 2 bases and J by 1 base, with 11 bases between the two germline ends. Germline lookup yields CDR1 MDHEN and CDR2 SYDVKM. The CDR3 is 16 residues long. The full variable domain, in which reference TRBV28 and TRBJ2-2 provide the parts outside the CDR3, is DVKVTQSSRYLVKRTGEKVFLECVQDMDHENMFWYRQDPGLGLRLIYFSYDVKMKEKGDIPEGYSVSREKKERFSLILESASTNQTSMYLCASSLVYGQNTGELFFGEGSRLTVL.

The DNA for the CDR3 is TGTGCCGGGGGGGGGGATACGCAGTATTTT. Translated, it gives CAGGGDTQYF. The chain employs TRBV30 and TRBJ2-3; 7 nucleotides align to TRBD2. Germline V gene lookup returns CDR1 GTSNPN and CDR2 SVGIG (reference sequence). J was trimmed by 6 bases and V by 8 bases; bases with no gene match: 2. The CDR3 consists of 10 residues.

This clonotype came up a few times. The V gene is TRBV30, the J gene TRBJ2-6; D assignment may be TRBD1 or TRBD2 (5 bases each). Germline V gene sequence: CDR1 GTSNPN, CDR2 SVGIG (reference sequence). The CDR3 consists of 14 residues. Trimming pared 2 bases from V and 4 bases from J, leaving 9 bases between. This chain's CDR3 is CAWSQGDGANVLTF. CDR3 nucleotides: TGTGCCTGGAGTCAGGGAGACGGGGCCAACGTCCTGACTTTC.

This clonotype was counted a few times. The chain recombines TRBV6-1 with TRBJ1-2, with D possibly TRBD1 on 6 matching bases. With 5 bases removed from V and 6 bases from J, the gap between germline ends came to 22 bases. Germline loops: CDR1 MNHNS, CDR2 SASEGT. The length of the CDR3 is 16 residues. CDR3 coding DNA: TGTGCCAGCAGTTACGGTTCAAGAGGGGGGGGGGATGGCTACACCTTC. Translating gives CASSYGSRGGGDGYTF.

The V and J genes are TRBV19 and TRBJ1-5; 10 bases map to TRBD1. The junction had 6 bases not matched to a gene; V was cut back by 8 bases and J by 2 bases. The CDR3 contains 15 residues. CDR1 is LNHDA and CDR2 is SQIVND in the germline V gene (reference sequence). This CDR3 is CASLSGTGGNQPQHF. CDR3 DNA sequence: TGTGCCAGTTTATCCGGGACAGGGGGCAATCAGCCCCAGCATTTT.

This chain links TRBV7-2 with TRBJ1-2; D is ambiguous. The CDR3 is 12 amino acids. Trimming cost V 4 bases and J 5 bases, with 8 bases left between them. Germline CDR1 is SGHTA and CDR2 is FQGNSA. This chain's CDR3 is CASSSTKYGYTF. The CDR3 DNA is TGTGCCAGCAGCTCGACAAAGTATGGCTACACCTTC. Filled out from reference TRBV7-2 and TRBJ1-2, the complete variable domain reads GAGVSQSPSNKVTEKGKDVELRCDPISGHTALYWYRQSLGQGLEFLIYFQGNSAPDKSGLPSDRFSAERTGGSVSTLTIQRTQQEDSAVYLCASSSTKYGYTFGSGTRLTVV.

The V and J genes are TRBV20-1 and TRBJ1-4; 7 bases align to TRBD1. The length of the CDR3 is 13 residues. Germline-derived CDR1 and CDR2 are DFQATT and SNEGSKA (reference sequence). The ends lost 3 bases at V and 7 bases at J; junction bases unmatched: 5. The CDR3 loop is CSASQGGSEKLFF. The CDR3 bases are TGCAGTGCTAGTCAGGGGGGAAGTGAAAAACTGTTTTTT.

This clonotype was found a few times. The chain is built from TRBV20-1 and TRBJ1-2; D remains ambiguous. In germline, CDR1 is DFQATT, CDR2 SNEGSKA (reference sequence). CDR3 length equals 11 residues. V was cut by 3 bases and J by 4 bases, with 6 bases left in between. For the CDR3, the DNA is TGCAGTGCTAGCTGGGGCTATGGCTACACCTTC. Translated, it gives CSASWGYGYTF.

The chain's CDR3 is CASSQGGVGSPLHF. In DNA form, the CDR3 reads TGTGCCAGCAGCCAAGGGGGGGTAGGATCACCCCTCCACTTT. The chain employs TRBV3-1 and TRBJ1-6, with D perhaps matching TRBD1 (5 bases). V was shortened by 1 base and J by 10 bases, with 11 bases between the two germline ends. This CDR3 region has 14 residues. Germline-derived CDR1 and CDR2 are LGHDT and YNNKEL (reference sequence).

This clonotype appeared many times. The DNA of the CDR3 is TGTGCCAGCAGCCGTCGGACACGGATGAACACTGAAGCTTTCTTT. Protein sequence: CASSRRTRMNTEAFF. V usage is TRBV5-5 and J usage is TRBJ1-1; a weak D match, TRBD1 (5 bases). Germline V gene lookup returns CDR1 SGHKS and CDR2 YYEKEE (reference sequence). The CDR3 covers 15 residues. Trimming cost V 4 bases and J 0 bases, with 13 bases left between them.

The V gene is TRBV6-2 or TRBV6-3, the J gene TRBJ2-3, with D perhaps matching TRBD2 (6 bases). Germline-derived CDR1 and CDR2 are MNHEY and SVGEGT. The CDR3 totals 15 residues. Deletions cut 6 bases from V and 3 bases from J, with 16 bases between. The CDR3 here is CASSLLAPGTDTQYF. DNA of the CDR3: TGTGCCAGCAGCCTGCTAGCGCCTGGGACAGATACGCAGTATTTT.

A few counts support this clonotype. The chain combines TRBV30 with TRBJ1-2, with 9 bases aligning to TRBD1. V gave up 0 bases and J gave up 7 bases; unmatched junction bases: 6. In germline, CDR1 is GTSNPN, CDR2 SVGIG (reference sequence). This CDR3 has 14 amino acids. The CDR3 protein is CAWSVNRGRGGYTF. The CDR3 coding sequence is TGTGCCTGGAGTGTAAACAGGGGGCGAGGTGGCTACACCTTC. Variable domain in full (rest from reference TRBV30 and TRBJ1-2): SQTIHQWPATLVQPVGSPLSLECTVEGTSNPNLYWYRQAAGRGLQLLFYSVGIGQISSEVPQNLSASRPQDRQFILSSKKLLLSDSGFYLCAWSVNRGRGGYTFGSGTRLTVV.